The 25 T cell receptor beta chains listed next were all sequenced from one sample in a study of human T cells and chemical hapten exposure. Each CDR3 protein gets one entry after TCRdb re-called the RACE reads with MiXCR. The sample contains tens of thousands of distinct CDR3 sequences, 9.5% to 13% of which appear only once. Stated time point: patch test 2, 6 weeks after DPC sensitization. Indicated treatment: therapeutic diphenylcyclopropenone sensitization with weekly scalp DPC. This specimen was whole blood, taken in connection with sensitization to the hapten diphenylcyclopropenone (DPC). These receptors all stem from a woman in her thirties with alopecia areata. Some clones in this sample may be carry-over from other donors' samples.

V usage is TRBV29-1 and J usage is TRBJ2-7; TRBD1 is a possible D gene (5 bases). Germline V lookup: CDR1 SQVTM, CDR2 ANQGSEA. The V end was cut by 5 bases, the J end by 5 bases, with 10 bases between. This CDR3 has 11 residues. The CDR3 DNA reads as TGCAGCGTTAAGGGGATCCACGAGCAGTACTTC. This translates into CSVKGIHEQYF.

This clonotype was recorded at least ten times. This chain joins TRBV5-1 and TRBJ2-7; TRBD2 matches 14 bases. The CDR3 consists of 17 residues. CDR1 is SGHRS and CDR2 is YFSETQ in the germline V gene. The J segment lost 5 bases and the V segment lost 2 bases, leaving 9 bases of the junction unmatched. The CDR3 DNA reads TGCGCCAGCAGCTTCTCCGGGACTAGCGGGGGCATGGACGAGCAGTACTTC. Its protein is CASSFSGTSGGMDEQYF.

The J gene is TRBJ1-3, the V gene TRBV5-1, with 10 positions matching TRBD1. This CDR3 region has 18 residues. Germline CDR1 is SGHRS and CDR2 is YFSETQ. The V segment lost 1 base and the J segment 2 bases; nucleotides outside the gene matches: 9. CDR3 sequence: CASSLLGQGNLPGNTIYF. The DNA for the CDR3 is TGCGCCAGCAGCTTGTTGGGACAGGGGAACCTCCCTGGAAACACCATATATTTT.

V usage is TRBV9 and J usage is TRBJ2-7, with 12 bases identical to TRBD2. The V gene's germline CDR1 is SGDLS and CDR2 YYNGEE. V lost 0 bases and J lost 4; bases outside the gene matches: 2. This CDR3 contains 15 residues. In DNA form, the CDR3 reads TGTGCCAGCAGCGTAGGGACTAGCGGGACTTACGAGCAGTACTTC. This codes for CASSVGTSGTYEQYF.

This clonotype was seen a handful of times. The chain employs TRBV27 and TRBJ1-2, with TRBD1 matching 11 bases. Trimming at V came to 8 bases and at J to 4 bases, leaving 6 bases not matched to a gene. CDR3 length equals 14 residues. Germline CDR1 reads MNHEY; CDR2 reads SMNVEV (reference sequence). CDR3 nucleotide sequence: TGTGCCAGCGGGACAGGGGGAAGGGGCTATGGCTACACCTTC. Amino acid sequence: CASGTGGRGYGYTF.

This clonotype was seen ten or more times. This sequence joins TRBV4-2 and TRBJ2-3; the match to TRBD2 covers 10 bases. The CDR3 covers 18 residues. V lost 0 bases to trimming and J lost 6 bases; unmatched junction nucleotides: 12. The germline V gene encodes CDR1 LGHNA and CDR2 YNFKEQ. The CDR3 spells CASSQEVASGSRGDTQYF. The CDR3, as DNA: TGTGCCAGCAGCCAAGAGGTGGCTAGCGGGAGCAGGGGGGATACGCAGTATTTT.

This clonotype has a count of ten or more. The rearrangement uses TRBV6-2 or TRBV6-3 and TRBJ2-7; TRBD2 might be the D (7 bases). This CDR3 contains 14 residues. CDR1 is MNHEY, CDR2 SVGEGT, per germline. V lost 2 bases, J lost 5 bases, and 13 bases lay in between. The CDR3 is CASSYGGAGDEQYF. The CDR3 nucleotides read TGTGCCAGCAGTTACGGGGGGGCTGGGGACGAGCAGTACTTC.

The V gene is TRBV28, the J gene TRBJ1-1, with TRBD1 matching 7 bases. Germline lookup yields CDR1 MDHEN and CDR2 SYDVKM. The CDR3 consists of 15 residues. With 5 bases clipped from V and 0 bases from J, the junction kept 6 bases outside the gene matches. The CDR3 DNA is TGTGCCAGCAGTCCACATGACAGGGTGAACACTGAAGCTTTCTTT. Its protein is CASSPHDRVNTEAFF. Using reference TRBV28 and TRBJ1-1 for the parts outside the CDR3, the full variable domain is DVKVTQSSRYLVKRTGEKVFLECVQDMDHENMFWYRQDPGLGLRLIYFSYDVKMKEKGDIPEGYSVSREKKERFSLILESASTNQTSMYLCASSPHDRVNTEAFFGQGTRLTVV.

This clonotype was counted ten times or more. The chain is built from TRBV6-2 or TRBV6-3 and TRBJ2-5; D ambiguous. Between the trimmed V and J ends, which lost 0 bases and 4 bases, there was a span of 21 bases. Germline assignment: CDR1 MNHEY and CDR2 SVGEGT. CDR3 length: 18 residues. CDR3 region: CASSYSIYRPLPPETQYF. For the CDR3, the DNA is TGTGCCAGCAGTTACTCGATCTATCGGCCCCTTCCCCCAGAGACCCAGTACTTC.

This clonotype has at least ten counts. This chain links TRBV20-1 with TRBJ2-5, with D possibly being TRBD2 (6 bases). The germline V gene encodes CDR1 DFQATT and CDR2 SNEGSKA (reference sequence). V lost 1 base and J 4 bases, leaving 10 bases between the germline ends. The CDR3 is made up of 13 amino acids. The CDR3 nucleotides read TGCAGTGCTAGAGCGGGAGCGGGAGAGACCCAGTACTTC. Its protein product is CSARAGAGETQYF.

This clonotype was counted between two and nine times. The chain carries TRBV6-2 or TRBV6-3 and TRBJ1-5; tentatively, D is TRBD1 (5 bases). The CDR3 contains 13 residues. From germline, CDR1 is MNHEY and CDR2 SVGEGT. Trimming took off 4 bases at V and 7 bases at J, with 11 bases between the two ends. The CDR3 spells CASSSRGGQPQHF. The CDR3 DNA is TGTGCCAGCAGTTCCCGGGGCGGACAGCCCCAGCATTTT.

The chain employs TRBV5-1 and TRBJ2-5, with TRBD1 identical over 8 bases. Germline CDR1 and CDR2: SGHRS and YFSETQ. The CDR3 runs 15 residues. The V and J ends lost 4 bases and 7 bases, in that order; junction bases with no gene match: 12. The CDR3 protein is CASSKPGTGRTTQYF. CDR3 nucleotides: TGCGCCAGCAGCAAGCCAGGGACAGGTCGCACGACCCAGTACTTC.

The V and J genes are TRBV4-1 and TRBJ2-2; 7 bases fit TRBD1. J was trimmed by 6 bases and V by 5 bases; bases with no gene match: 3. CDR3 length: 13 amino acids. Germline V gene lookup returns CDR1 MGHRA and CDR2 YSYEKL. CDR3 amino acids: CASSRQGPGELFF. The CDR3, as DNA: TGCGCCAGCAGCAGACAGGGCCCCGGGGAGCTGTTTTTT.

This clonotype was seen at least ten times. The chain couples TRBV6-2 or TRBV6-3 to TRBJ2-7; D may match TRBD1 or TRBD2 (6 bases each). V lost 4 bases to trimming and J lost 2 bases, with 18 bases between them. The germline V gene has CDR1 MNHEY and CDR2 SVGEGT. The CDR3 length is 16 residues. The CDR3 DNA reads as TGTGCCAGCAGTTCCTGGCGGGACAACTCCCCCTACGAGCAGTACTTC. This encodes CASSSWRDNSPYEQYF.

This clonotype showed up many times. The chain employs TRBV6-5 and TRBJ2-2; TRBD1 agrees at 7 bases. Per the germline V gene, CDR1 is MNHEY and CDR2 is SVGAGI. J was trimmed by 8 bases and V by 0 bases; bases with no gene match: 15. The CDR3 length is 18 residues. Here the CDR3 DNA reads TGTGCCAGCAGTTACTCGGAGAACAGGGGAGAGTGGGCGGGGGAGCTGTTTTTT. Protein sequence: CASSYSENRGEWAGELFF.

This clonotype was counted only a few times. The chain joins TRBV11-3 to TRBJ2-1; 8 bases fit TRBD2. This CDR3 has 16 residues. Losses at the gene ends were 1 base for V and 4 bases for J; bases not matched to a gene: 6. Germline CDR1 reads SGHNT; CDR2 reads YENEEA. CDR3 sequence: CASSLGGAGGYNEQFF. The CDR3 bases are TGTGCCAGCAGCTTAGGGGGTGCGGGAGGTTACAATGAGCAGTTCTTC.

This clonotype came up once. A read error may explain this, as a much larger clone is one base away. J is TRBJ1-5 and V is TRBV21-1; the D segment call TRBD1 is taken from the table without a DNA check. TRBV21-1 is a recognized pseudogene. CDR3 size: 16 residues. CDR3 in amino acids: CASGKEQGVSNQPQHF. The DNA for the CDR3 is TGTGCCAGCGGCAAAGAACAGGGAGTAAGCAATCAGCCCCAGCATTTT.

The table lists this clonotype with many counts. The rearrangement uses TRBV29-1 and TRBJ2-5; 9 bases fit TRBD2. Germline V gene sequence: CDR1 SQVTM, CDR2 ANQGSEA. J gave up 1 base and V 7 bases, and 4 bases lay outside the gene matches. The CDR3 is made up of 13 amino acids. In nucleotides, the CDR3 is TGCAGCGCATCGACTAGCGGCCAAGAGACCCAGTACTTC. Amino acid sequence: CSASTSGQETQYF.

Note on this clonotype: This may be a read error, as it is one base from a much larger clone. The rearrangement uses TRBV6-5 and TRBJ2-7; 8 nucleotides align to TRBD2. Germline CDR1 and CDR2: MNHEY and SVGAGI. The CDR3 is 17 amino acids. The V and J ends lost 0 bases and 3 bases, in that order; junction bases with no gene match: 10. The CDR3 loop reads CASSYSPGTRSFYEQYF. CDR3 in DNA: TGTGCCAGCAGTTACTCCCCCGGGACTAGGAGCTTCTACGAGCAGTACTTC.

The chain is built from TRBV29-1 and TRBJ2-1; no definite D call. Germline V gives CDR1 SQVTM, CDR2 ANQGSEA. V shed 6 bases and J shed 7 bases, with 13 bases lying between them. This CDR3 is 12 amino acids long. CDR3 sequence reads: CSVAVGRNEQFF. In DNA form, the CDR3 reads TGCAGCGTCGCGGTGGGCAGAAATGAGCAGTTCTTC.

This clonotype has a count of ten or more. The chain joins TRBV18 to TRBJ1-1; D is uncertain. The CDR3 runs 11 residues. Germline CDR1 reads KGHSH; CDR2 reads LQKENI. V was trimmed by 4 bases and J by 3 bases, leaving 3 bases between them. CDR3 sequence: CASSLDTEAFF. The CDR3 DNA follows: TGTGCCAGCTCACTAGACACTGAAGCTTTCTTT.

This clonotype showed up many times. The chain joins TRBV28 to TRBJ2-1; D call uncertain. The CDR3 runs 11 residues. Germline CDR1 and CDR2: MDHEN and SYDVKM. Between the trimmed V and J ends, which lost 3 bases and 9 bases, there was a span of 6 bases. The chain's CDR3 is CASSFWGEQFF. DNA of the CDR3: TGTGCCAGCAGTTTTTGGGGTGAGCAGTTCTTC.

V and J are TRBV27 and TRBJ1-6; D is unclear. Trimming shortened V by 6 bases and J by 5 bases, and 8 bases separated the two germline ends. The CDR3 spans 13 residues. Germline loops: CDR1 MNHEY, CDR2 SMNVEV (reference sequence). Here the CDR3 reads CASSLKDNSPLHF. CDR3 sequence (DNA): TGTGCCAGCAGCCTAAAGGATAATTCACCCCTCCACTTT.

Many counts were recorded for this clonotype. The chain carries TRBV27 and TRBJ1-1; tentative D call: TRBD1 (5 bases). The CDR3 sequence is 13 residues long. CDR1 and CDR2 from the germline V gene are MNHEY and SMNVEV (reference sequence). V lost 8 bases and J 0 bases, leaving 10 bases between the germline ends. The CDR3 DNA follows: TGTGCCAGCCGGGGGGGGATGAACACTGAAGCTTTCTTT. Its protein is CASRGGMNTEAFF.

The chain combines TRBV12-2 with TRBJ1-6; the DNA was not used to check the table's D call, TRBD1. TRBV12-2 is a documented pseudogene. The CDR3 has 18 amino acids. CDR3 region: CASRPPGQRVCNNSPLHF. The CDR3 DNA reads TGTGCAAGTCGCCCCCCGGGACAAAGGGTGTGTAATAATTCACCCCTCCACTTT.